The 29 T cell receptor beta chains in this list originate from one sample, sequenced in a study of molecular identifiers for immune sequencing clone quantification. MiXCR, applied by TCRdb to the PCR reads, yields one record per CDR3 protein. The sample has about 630,000 distinct CDR3 sequences, less than 30% seen once. What was sequenced was naive CD8+ T cells from blood, with Jurkat cell RNA spiked in. Subset noted: FACS-sorted CD8+CD4-CCR7+CD45RA+ naive T cells. These receptor sequences come from a human donor in good health. Some libraries in this study had Jurkat cell RNA spiked in.

This clonotype was picked up many times. The chain recombines TRBV7-9 with TRBJ2-2, with D uncertain. Germline V gene lookup returns CDR1 SEHNR and CDR2 FQNEAQ (reference sequence). V was shortened by 4 bases and J by 1 base, with 7 bases between the two germline ends. The CDR3 has 14 amino acids. The CDR3 bases are TGTGCCAGCAGCTCCCCCCTGAACACCGGGGAGCTGTTTTTT. Its protein product is CASSSPLNTGELFF.

This clonotype has more than one count but fewer than ten. The chain carries TRBV4-3 and TRBJ2-7; no clear D gene. Germline V lookup: CDR1 LGHNA, CDR2 YSLEER. V was clipped by 0 bases and J by 0 bases, with 9 bases between them. The CDR3 sequence is 15 residues long. CDR3 protein: CASSQEAVYSYEQYF. The CDR3 nucleotides are TGCGCCAGCAGCCAAGAGGCAGTATACTCCTACGAGCAGTACTTC.

This clonotype was counted between two and nine times. The rearrangement uses TRBV2 and TRBJ1-2; TRBD1 might be the D (6 bases). Between the trimmed V and J ends, which lost 0 bases and 3 bases, there was a span of 8 bases. The CDR3 length is 14 residues. Germline CDR1 reads SNHLY; CDR2 reads FYNNEI. DNA for the CDR3: TGTGCCAGCAGTGAAGCGGCAGGGGACTATGGCTACACCTTC. Its translation: CASSEAAGDYGYTF.

A few counts support this clonotype. V usage is TRBV20-1 and J usage is TRBJ2-3; TRBD1 aligns across 9 bases. Germline-derived CDR1 and CDR2 are DFQATT and SNEGSKA (reference sequence). CDR3 length equals 17 residues. V lost 7 bases and J lost 3; bases outside the gene matches: 17. CDR3 region: CSGSDRGAASVTDTQYF. Written as DNA, the CDR3 is TGCAGTGGGTCTGACAGGGGGGCGGCTAGCGTTACAGATACGCAGTATTTT.

Only one count was recorded for this clonotype. The chain recombines TRBV27 with TRBJ1-1; D possibly corresponds to TRBD1 (5 bases). The CDR3 loop spans 12 amino acids. V was shortened by 8 bases and J by 7 bases, with 14 bases between the two germline ends. Looked up from germline, CDR1 is MNHEY and CDR2 is SMNVEV (reference sequence). CDR3 loop: CASGSRQHEAFF. Written as DNA, the CDR3 is TGTGCCAGCGGTTCGCGACAGCATGAAGCTTTCTTT.

Regarding this clonotype: This may stem from a read error, because a much larger clone lies one nucleotide away. This chain uses TRBV9 with TRBJ2-5, with D perhaps matching TRBD2 (6 bases). Germline assignment: CDR1 SGDLS and CDR2 YYNGEE. This CDR3 comprises 14 residues. The CDR3 loop is CASNPDGSQETQCF. Here the CDR3 DNA reads TGTGCCAGCAACCCAGACGGGAGCCAAGAGACCCAGTGCTTC.

This clonotype came up many times. This sequence joins TRBV2 and TRBJ1-5, with D hard to call. The CDR3 has 16 amino acids. V was clipped by 2 bases and J by 7 bases, with 18 bases between them. The germline gives CDR1 SNHLY, CDR2 FYNNEI. CDR3 DNA sequence: TGTGCCAGCAGTGAAAGCGACTTAAGGCTTAAGCAGCCCCAGCATTTT. Translated: CASSESDLRLKQPQHF. The full variable domain, completed using reference TRBV2 and TRBJ1-5, is EPEVTQTPSHQVTQMGQEVILRCVPISNHLYFYWYRQILGQKVEFLVSFYNNEISEKSEIFDDQFSVERPDGSNFTLKIRSTKLEDSAMYFCASSESDLRLKQPQHFGDGTRLSIL.

In this sample, this clonotype turned up a few times. CDR3 loop: CASRQGMNTGELFF. As DNA, the CDR3 is TGCGCCAGCAGACAGGGAATGAACACCGGGGAGCTGTTTTTT. This rearrangement joins TRBV5-1 to TRBJ2-2; D might be TRBD1 (6 bases). With 5 bases removed from V and 1 base from J, the gap between germline ends came to 9 bases. The CDR3 spans 14 residues. The germline V gene has CDR1 SGHRS and CDR2 YFSETQ.

This clonotype was counted only a few times. The chain couples TRBV7-9 to TRBJ2-5; D gene uncertain. V was pared by 3 bases and J by 2 bases, with 7 bases between. This CDR3 comprises 13 residues. Germline-derived CDR1 and CDR2 are SEHNR and FQNEAQ (reference sequence). CDR3 nucleotide sequence: TGTGCCAGCAGCTTGGCCCCTCAAGAGACCCAGTACTTC. It encodes CASSLAPQETQYF.

The chain recombines TRBV6-2 or TRBV6-3 with TRBJ2-7; TRBD1 matches 7 bases. Germline CDR1 and CDR2: MNHEY and SVGEGT. The V gene end was trimmed by 2 bases and the J gene end by 3 bases; junction bases not matched to a gene: 4. This CDR3 comprises 14 residues. CDR3 in amino acids: CASSYGRQGYEQYF. The CDR3 DNA follows: TGTGCCAGCAGTTACGGGCGACAGGGCTACGAGCAGTACTTC.

A note on this clonotype: Sequence at one end of the junction differs from germline and may be a read error. The CDR3 DNA reads TGTGCCGGCAGCTATCGAGACACCGGGGAGCTGTTTTTT. Translating gives CAGSYRDTGELFF. The chain employs TRBV6-2 or TRBV6-3 and TRBJ2-2; no clear D gene. This CDR3 has 13 residues. Germline CDR1 MNHEY, CDR2 SVGEGT.

V gene TRBV29-1 combines with J gene TRBJ2-7; TRBD1 matches at 9 bases. The CDR3 covers 13 residues. Trimming cost V 7 bases and J 1 base; bases outside gene matches: 5. Germline CDR1 reads SQVTM; CDR2 reads ANQGSEA. CDR3 in DNA: TGCAGCGCGGGGACAGGGACTTCCTACGAGCAGTACTTC. Amino acids: CSAGTGTSYEQYF.

This clonotype came up many times. The J gene is TRBJ2-3, the V gene TRBV7-9; TRBD2 matches at 9 bases. CDR3 size: 15 residues. V shed 9 bases and J 2 bases; nucleotides not matched to a gene: 9. Looked up from germline, CDR1 is SEHNR and CDR2 is FQNEAQ (reference sequence). The CDR3 nucleotides are TGTGCCAGTGCCTCGACTAGCGGCCACACAGATACGCAGTATTTT. It codes for CASASTSGHTDTQYF.

This clonotype occurred a few times. The V gene is TRBV27, the J gene TRBJ2-5; tentatively, D is TRBD1 (5 bases). The CDR3 has 14 residues. Germline CDR1 reads MNHEY; CDR2 reads SMNVEV (reference sequence). V lost 5 bases and J lost 2, with 12 bases in between. CDR3 coding DNA: TGTGCCAGCAGTCCATGGGGCAGGCAAGAGACCCAGTACTTC. This translates into CASSPWGRQETQYF.

V is TRBV4-3 and J is TRBJ2-3; 7 positions match TRBD2. Germline values: CDR1 LGHNA, CDR2 YSLEER. After removal of 0 bases from V and 2 bases from J, the junction contained 11 bases not matched to a gene. The CDR3 is 18 amino acids. CDR3 protein: CASSQDRGSGFITDTQYF. Here the CDR3 DNA reads TGCGCCAGCAGCCAAGATCGCGGTAGCGGGTTTATCACAGATACGCAGTATTTT.

The genes are TRBV7-2 and TRBJ1-3; D uncertain. Germline-derived CDR1 and CDR2 are SGHTA and FQGNSA. The CDR3 has 15 residues. V was trimmed by 2 bases and J by 0 bases, leaving 8 bases between them. In nucleotides, the CDR3 is TGTGCCAGCAGCTTAATGCGAAGCTCTGGAAACACCATATATTTT. Translation gives CASSLMRSSGNTIYF.

This clonotype appeared many times. The chain joins TRBV28 to TRBJ1-2; a weak D match, TRBD1 (6 bases). V was cut by 8 bases and J by 4 bases, with 14 bases left in between. The CDR3 length is 13 residues. Germline V gene data show CDR1 as MDHEN and CDR2 as SYDVKM. For the CDR3, the DNA is TGTGCCAGCCAACAGGGCCCCTTCTATGGCTACACCTTC. It translates to CASQQGPFYGYTF.

With respect to this clonotype: The junction and the germline gene differ at one end; a read error may be behind it. The CDR3 coding sequence is TGCGCCAGCAGCCAAGATCCGGGGACTCCGTCCTGCGAGCAGTACTTC. This encodes CASSQDPGTPSCEQYF. The V call is TRBV4-1, the J call TRBJ2-7, with D perhaps matching TRBD2 (6 bases). CDR1 and CDR2 from the germline V gene are MGHRA and YSYEKL. The CDR3 has 16 residues.

In its sample, this clonotype was seen once. Possible read error: a much larger clone is one base away. The rearrangement joins TRBV6-2 or TRBV6-3 to TRBJ2-1; tentatively, D is TRBD2 (5 bases). The V gene lost 2 bases and the J gene lost 11 bases, with 13 bases spanning the gap. There are 13 residues in the CDR3. CDR1 and CDR2 (germline): MNHEY, SVGEGT. For the CDR3, the DNA is TGTGCCAGCAGTTACAATTTTCGGGATAAGCAGTTCTTC. This codes for CASSYNFRDKQFF.

This clonotype was picked up many times. This sequence joins TRBV27 and TRBJ2-2; D gene uncertain. The CDR3 extends over 13 amino acids. Trimming stripped 2 bases from V and 5 bases from J, with 6 bases between. Germline CDR1 reads MNHEY; CDR2 reads SMNVEV (reference sequence). The CDR3 region is CASSLLQTGELFF. DNA for the CDR3: TGTGCCAGCAGTTTACTCCAGACCGGGGAGCTGTTTTTT.

Notes on this clonotype: One base away lies a much larger clone, so this may be a sequencing read error. It is likely a read error, because the conserved phenylalanine at the end of the CDR3 is missing. This chain connects TRBV7-2 to TRBJ1-5; no clear D. Germline assignment: CDR1 SGHTA and CDR2 FQGNSA. Trimming cost V 1 base and J 7 bases, with 8 bases left between them. This CDR3 spans 13 amino acids. Here the CDR3 reads CASSLEKRQPQHS. The DNA of the CDR3 is TGTGCCAGCAGCTTAGAGAAGAGGCAGCCCCAGCATTCT.

This clonotype has ten or more counts. J is TRBJ2-7 and V is TRBV28, with TRBD2 as a possible D gene (5 bases). Germline CDR1 is MDHEN and CDR2 is SYDVKM. V was trimmed by 5 bases and J by 3 bases, leaving 14 bases between them. The CDR3 length is 14 residues. The CDR3 protein is CASSGGRKIYEQYF. The CDR3 bases are TGTGCCAGCAGTGGAGGACGGAAGATCTACGAGCAGTACTTC.

This chain links TRBV19 with TRBJ1-6; 12 nucleotides line up with TRBD1. Germline assignment: CDR1 LNHDA and CDR2 SQIVND (reference sequence). The CDR3 runs to 16 residues. V dropped 3 bases and J dropped 7; count of bases not matched to a gene: 4. Written as DNA, the CDR3 is TGTGCCAGTAGTATCGGGGACAGGGGGCGGAATTCACCCCTCCACTTT. It codes for CASSIGDRGRNSPLHF. The variable domain in full, with the rest retrieved from reference TRBV19 and TRBJ1-6, is DGGITQSPKYLFRKEGQNVTLSCEQNLNHDAMYWYRQDPGQGLRLIYYSQIVNDFQKGDIAEGYSVSREKKESFPLTVTSAQKNPTAFYLCASSIGDRGRNSPLHFGNGTRLTVT.

Remarks on this clonotype: It may be a read error: a sequence one base away is much more abundant. V and J are TRBV7-6 and TRBJ1-1, with D perhaps matching TRBD1 (5 bases). Trimming removed 4 bases at V and 8 bases at J, with 17 bases between. Germline V gene sequence: CDR1 SGHVS, CDR2 FNYEAQ. The CDR3 runs to 14 residues. The CDR3 sequence: CASSSYPPPGEAFF. DNA of the CDR3: TGTGCCAGCAGCTCATATCCACCCCCAGGGGAAGCTTTCTTT.

The chain joins TRBV7-9 to TRBJ2-2; maybe TRBD2 (6 bases). V lost 5 bases and J 5 bases, leaving 18 bases between the germline ends. The CDR3 totals 16 residues. Germline V CDR1 and CDR2: SEHNR, FQNEAQ (reference sequence). The CDR3 reads CASSHLNGGSTGELFF. The CDR3 DNA reads as TGTGCCAGCAGCCACTTAAACGGGGGTAGTACCGGGGAGCTGTTTTTT.

There are many counts of this clonotype. The chain joins TRBV20-1 to TRBJ1-1, with D uncertain. CDR1 and CDR2 from the germline V gene are DFQATT and SNEGSKA (reference sequence). The CDR3 has 15 residues. V was trimmed by 0 bases and J by 0 bases, leaving 11 bases between them. The CDR3 reads CSARDLGSMNTEAFF. CDR3 sequence (DNA): TGCAGTGCTAGAGATCTCGGCAGTATGAACACTGAAGCTTTCTTT.

This clonotype was observed a few times. V usage is TRBV5-6 and J usage is TRBJ2-7; D remains unclear. The CDR3 has 14 residues. Trimming cost V 0 bases and J 1 base, with 8 bases left between them. From germline, CDR1 is SGHDT and CDR2 YYEEEE. The CDR3 nucleotides are TGTGCCAGCAGCTTGGTCAGCTATTCCTACGAGCAGTACTTC. Amino acids: CASSLVSYSYEQYF.

To note about this clonotype: A much larger clone lies a single base off, so this may be a read error. This CDR3 is missing its conserved last phenylalanine or tryptophan, likely due to a read error. The J gene is TRBJ1-1, the V gene TRBV28; 8 bases are a match to TRBD1. The germline V gene has CDR1 MDHEN and CDR2 SYDVKM. CDR3 length: 15 residues. The trim removed 5 bases at V and 5 bases at J, leaving 10 bases unmatched. The CDR3 protein is CASSQPSGGATEAFS. CDR3 nucleotides: TGTGCCAGCAGTCAGCCCTCAGGGGGCGCGACTGAAGCTTTCTCT.

This clonotype was counted at least ten times. This chain connects TRBV28 to TRBJ2-7; D may be TRBD2 (6 bases). The V gene lost 2 bases and the J gene lost 7 bases, with 15 bases spanning the gap. CDR3 size: 14 residues. CDR1 and CDR2 (germline): MDHEN, SYDVKM. CDR3: CASSLRAGFGEQYF. Here the CDR3 DNA reads TGTGCCAGCAGTTTACGCGCGGGGTTCGGTGAGCAGTACTTC.